Listed below are T cell receptor beta chains from one sample, sequenced in a study of graft-versus-host responses after intestinal transplantation. Sequenced by immunoSEQ multiplex PCR; TCRdb stores in-frame clones only, minus some. The sample includes 60,000 to 80,000 clones, about nine tenths of them seen just once. For these receptors, no antigen is known. The starting material was unstimulated CD8+ T cells sorted from spleen or lymph node cells, obtained before intestinal transplant. These TCRs come from a human donor who received an intestinal transplant. The CDR3 runs from the conserved cysteine through the conserved F or W. The D gene is left open where the match is weak. Only part of the rows carry a size: once, few, many, or a class if the clone is expanded.

>NA|TRBV6-6|TRBJ2-5|NA|11
TGTGCCAGCAGTGCCCGGGAGACCCAGTACTTC
CASSARETQYF
>TRBD2|TRBV10-1|TRBJ2-1|NA|16
TGCGCCAGCAGTCCCTGGGGGGGGAGCTCCTACAATGAGCAGTTCTTC
CASSPWGGSSYNEQFF
>NA|TRBV15|TRBJ1-1|NA|17
TGTGCCACCAGCAGACACCCCCGGGACTCCGGAAGAACTGAAGCTTTCTTT
CATSRHPRDSGRTEAFF
>NA|TRBV19|TRBJ1-1|NA|13
TGTGCCAGTAGTATTAGCCTGAACACTGAAGCTTTCTTT
CASSISLNTEAFF
>NA|TRBV27|TRBJ2-2|NA|12
TGTGCCAGCAGTTTTCTATCCGGGGAGCTGTTTTTT
CASSFLSGELFF
>TRBD2|TRBV10-3|TRBJ2-7|NA|16
TGTGCCATCAGTGAGTCCATAGCGGGGGGCTCCTACGAGCAGTACTTC
CAISESIAGGSYEQYF
>NA|TRBV19|TRBJ1-2|NA|13
TGTGCCAGTAGTATATCGGGAAACTATGGCTACACCTTC
CASSISGNYGYTF
>TRBD1|TRBV6-5|TRBJ2-7|NA|15
TGTGCCAGCAGTGCGCGACAGGGGGCGTCGTCCGAGCAGTACTTC
CASSARQGASSEQYF
>NA|TRBV9|TRBJ2-2|NA|14
TGTGCCAGCAGCGTGGCAGATAACACCGGGGAGCTGTTTTTT
CASSVADNTGELFF
>NA|TRBV2|TRBJ2-1|NA|14
TGTGCCAGCAGGGACAGCGGGGTCCTAAATGAGCAGTTCTTC
CASRDSGVLNEQFF
>TRBD2|TRBV6-5|TRBJ2-7|few|13
TGTGCCAGCCGGGGGGAGAGCTCCTACGAGCAGTACTTC
CASRGESSYEQYF
>TRBD1|TRBV13|TRBJ1-2|NA|16
TGTGCCAGCAACCCAGCCACAGGGGGCGTCGACTATGGCTACACCTTC
CASNPATGGVDYGYTF
>NA|TRBV6-1|TRBJ1-2|NA|12
TGTGCCAGCAGTGACAATAACTATGGCTACACCTTC
CASSDNNYGYTF
>TRBD1|TRBV6-5|TRBJ1-6|NA|14
TGTGCCAGCAGTCTGACAGGGTCGGGATCACCCCTCCACTTT
CASSLTGSGSPLHF
>TRBD1|TRBV5-6|TRBJ1-2|NA|14
TGTGCCAGCAGCCCGGGACAGGGGGACTATGGCTACACCTTC
CASSPGQGDYGYTF
>NA|TRBV4-1|TRBJ1-1|NA|16
TGCGCCAGCAGCCAGGGGCCGGTTTGGACCGACACTGAAGCTTTCTTT
CASSQGPVWTDTEAFF
>NA|TRBV5-4|TRBJ2-7|NA|13
TGTGCCAGCAGCTTGGGGGGCTACTACGAGCAGTACTTC
CASSLGGYYEQYF
>NA|TRBV2|TRBJ1-1|NA|13
TGTGCCAGCAGTGGGATGCAGGGGACTGAAGCTTTCTTT
CASSGMQGTEAFF
>TRBD1|TRBV6-1|TRBJ2-7|NA|14
TGTGCCAGCAGTGCCGGGACAGCATCCTACGAGCAGTACTTC
CASSAGTASYEQYF
>TRBD2|TRBV10-2|TRBJ2-7|NA|12
TGCGCCACCTCGGGGGGGGCTCGGGAGCAGTACTTC
CATSGGAREQYF
>TRBD1|TRBV9|TRBJ2-5|NA|16
TGTGCCAGCAGCGTAGGGTCAGGGGGCAATTGGGAGACCCAGTACTTC
CASSVGSGGNWETQYF
>NA|TRBV4-2|TRBJ2-7|NA|15
TGTGCCAGCAGCCCGGGCAGGGTGTCTCTCTACGAGCAGTACTTC
CASSPGRVSLYEQYF
>NA|TRBV5-4|TRBJ2-7|NA|13
TGTGCCAGCAGCACCGGACAGACCTACGAGCAGTACTTC
CASSTGQTYEQYF
>NA|TRBV9|TRBJ2-7|NA|14
TGTGCCAGCAGCGTCGCAGGGGAGGGCTACGAGCAGTACTTC
CASSVAGEGYEQYF
>TRBD1|TRBV9|TRBJ2-5|NA|14
TGTGCCAGCAGCATCGGGACAGGGGGCCGAGAGCAGTACTTC
CASSIGTGGREQYF